Detailed here is one T cell receptor (beta chain). As yet, its antigen is unknown. This sample stems from a study of shared clonotypes between healthy human individuals. Study-wide background: CD4 naive and memory got three plates each, CD8 naive two, CD8 memory one.

Trimming removed 0 bases at V and 6 bases at J, with 13 bases between. Germline CDR1 and CDR2: SGHRS and YFSETQ. The CDR3 runs 14 residues. Findings of the study overall: Collection of samples was limited to blood; tissue repertoires likely differ. Among several donors, approximately 5% of naive CD4 clonotypes were found in common. It was the non-shared clonotypes that had lower generation probabilities than clonotypes shared by all four donors.

Only in-frame clones appear in the TCRdb table, and some are missing; sequencing was by immunoSEQ multiplex PCR. The table includes some 900,000 clones, more than 75% detected once. The sequence was obtained from a man between 18 and 35 years old in good health. This rearrangement joins TRBV5-1 to TRBJ2-7, with D perhaps assigned TRBD1 or TRBD2 (5 bases each). The material sequenced was memory CD4+ T cells sorted from blood. Subset meaning: CD45RA-negative fraction. In DNA form, the CDR3 reads TGCGCCAGCAGCTTGGGGGGACCGGGGTCCGAGCAGTACTTC. It specifies CASSLGGPGSEQYF.